Listed below are T cell receptor beta chains from one sample, sequenced in a study of technical replicates of blood from a few donors. TCRdb's table, derived via immunoSEQ multiplex PCR, lists solely in-frame clones and lacks some. Of about 64,000 clones in the sample, 75% to 90% were seen once. Sequenced sample: PBMCs. Receptor source: a human donor in good health. Some clones in this sample may be carry-over from other donors' samples. Each CDR3 is given with its conserved first and last residue. The order of the fields is V gene, J gene, D gene, CDR3 protein. D genes are given only for firm matches.

TRBV7-9	TRBJ1-1	TRBD1	CASSGNRGQRTEAFF
TRBV5-1	TRBJ2-5	TRBD2	CASSGGVGTQETQYF
TRBV6-1	TRBJ1-1	TRBD1	CASSPGTGANTEAFF
TRBV10-3	TRBJ2-3	TRBD2	CAISSGGAPTDTQYF
TRBV5-4	TRBJ2-1	-	CASSYPNNEQFF
TRBV5-4	TRBJ2-1	-	CASSLGLGRYNEQFF
TRBV5-4	TRBJ2-1	TRBD2	CASSQARGAFDNEQFF
TRBV7-9	TRBJ1-2	-	CASSFQGRYGYTF
TRBV20-1	TRBJ1-2	-	CSALGGDGYTF
TRBV10-3	TRBJ2-1	TRBD1	CAISWTGGNEQFF
TRBV5-4	TRBJ1-1	TRBD1	CASSLGGTGKGNTEAFF
TRBV7-9	TRBJ2-7	-	CASSLVRTPGFSYEQYF
TRBV6-5	TRBJ1-3	-	CASSPLYGNTIYF
TRBV5-5	TRBJ2-7	-	CASSFRPAAEGSYEQYF
TRBV5-1	TRBJ2-7	-	CASSVGAPGPHYEQYF
TRBV29-1	TRBJ2-3	TRBD2	CSVPTSGSLTDTQYF
TRBV4-3	TRBJ2-7	TRBD2	CASSQGLAGPSSYEQYF
TRBV7-8	TRBJ2-2	TRBD2	CASSLEIRNQRGGIGELFF
TRBV7-2	TRBJ1-1	-	CATSLAQVNTEAFF
TRBV12-5	TRBJ2-3	-	CASGLGTDTDTQYF
TRBV4-2	TRBJ2-7	-	CASSPAGPSYEQYF
TRBV30	TRBJ2-7	TRBD1	CAWSRRDRGYEQYF
TRBV7-2	TRBJ2-7	TRBD2	CASSLVAGGNEQYF
TRBV18	TRBJ1-5	-	CASSLGSQGSNQPQHF
TRBV13	TRBJ2-7	TRBD1	CASSRDRAHEQYF
TRBV19	TRBJ1-2	-	CASSIEGEGGYTF
TRBV11-2	TRBJ2-7	-	CASSFRSIPVEQEIGEQYF
TRBV6-1	TRBJ2-2	-	CASRGGPSTGELFF
TRBV9	TRBJ2-7	TRBD1	CASSQGTGYEQYF
TRBV9	TRBJ2-1	TRBD2	CASSVVGTSNEQFF
TRBV5-4	TRBJ2-3	-	CASSLPGGHTQYF
TRBV5-5	TRBJ2-6	TRBD1	CASSSRDRALPGANVLTF
TRBV4-3	TRBJ2-7	-	CASSQERYEQYF
TRBV30	TRBJ1-5	TRBD1	CAWAGGSNQPQHF
TRBV29-1	TRBJ2-6	-	CSVGWRFSGANVLTF
TRBV27	TRBJ2-1	-	CASSSIGSYNEQFF
TRBV7-9	TRBJ2-7	TRBD1	CASSLGQGPHEQYF
TRBV5-4	TRBJ1-6	TRBD1	CASSRLAGTGNSPPHF
TRBV7-6	TRBJ1-2	TRBD1	CASSDGTGVGYTF
TRBV7-9	TRBJ1-5	-	CASSTTNQPQHF
TRBV5-4	TRBJ2-7	TRBD2	CASSPGGTSGREQYF
TRBV4-3	TRBJ1-5	TRBD1	CASSQDPWGQGDQPQHF
TRBV2	TRBJ2-5	TRBD2	CASSATGTSGRTQYF
TRBV5-6	TRBJ2-7	-	CASSGWAADHEQYF
TRBV5-1	TRBJ2-7	TRBD2	CASSPGGSAASGGQIYEQYF
TRBV7-6	TRBJ2-1	-	CASSLVGRSSSYNEQFF
TRBV29-1	TRBJ2-1	-	CSVWTEQFF
TRBV7-9	TRBJ2-7	TRBD2	CASSPRLAGSYEQYF